This T cell receptor (beta chain) came from a study of T cell responses to AZD1222 COVID-19 vaccine. The assay was immunoSEQ multiplex PCR, and TCRdb's table has in-frame clones only and misses some. The table includes some 130,000 clones, roughly 85% detected once. A few counts support this clone. This clonotype originated in an adult in good health. The sequencing here drew on peripheral blood, taken on day 0 of AZD1222 vaccination.

The CDR3 sequence is CASSPGQGGTEAFF. The CDR3 DNA follows: TGTGCCAGCAGCCCCGGACAGGGCGGAACTGAAGCTTTCTTT. V usage is TRBV7-3 and J usage is TRBJ1-1, with TRBD1 matching over 8 bases. The length of the CDR3 is 14 residues. With 5 bases clipped from V and 5 bases from J, the junction kept 7 bases outside the gene matches. Germline V CDR1 and CDR2: SGHTA, FQGTGA.